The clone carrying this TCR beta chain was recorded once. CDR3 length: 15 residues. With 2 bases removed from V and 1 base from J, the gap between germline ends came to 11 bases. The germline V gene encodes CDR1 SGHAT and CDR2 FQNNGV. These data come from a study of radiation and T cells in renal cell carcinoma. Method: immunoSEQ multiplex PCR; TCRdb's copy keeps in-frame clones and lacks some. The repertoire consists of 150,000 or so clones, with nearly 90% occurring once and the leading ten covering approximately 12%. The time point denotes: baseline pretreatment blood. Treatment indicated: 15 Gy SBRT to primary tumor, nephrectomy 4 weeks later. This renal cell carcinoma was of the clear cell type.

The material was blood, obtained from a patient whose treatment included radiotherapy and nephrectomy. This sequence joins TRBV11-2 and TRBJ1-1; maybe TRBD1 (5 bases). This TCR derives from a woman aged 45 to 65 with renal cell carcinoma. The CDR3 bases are TGTGCCAGCAGCTTATCTGGGACCGCGAACACTGAAGCTTTCTTT. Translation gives CASSLSGTANTEAFF.